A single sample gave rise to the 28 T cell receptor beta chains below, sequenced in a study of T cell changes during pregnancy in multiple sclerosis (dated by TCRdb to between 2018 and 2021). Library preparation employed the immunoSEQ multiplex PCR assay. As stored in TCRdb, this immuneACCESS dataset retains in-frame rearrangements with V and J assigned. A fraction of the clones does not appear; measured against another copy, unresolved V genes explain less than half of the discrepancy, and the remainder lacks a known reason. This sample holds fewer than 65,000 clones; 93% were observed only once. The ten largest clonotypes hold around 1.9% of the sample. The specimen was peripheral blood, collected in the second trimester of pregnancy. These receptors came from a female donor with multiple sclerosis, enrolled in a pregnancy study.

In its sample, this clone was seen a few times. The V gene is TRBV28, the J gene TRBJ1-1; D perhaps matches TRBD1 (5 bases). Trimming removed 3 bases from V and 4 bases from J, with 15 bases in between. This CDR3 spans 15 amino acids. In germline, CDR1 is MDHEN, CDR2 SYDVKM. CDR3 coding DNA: TGTGCCAGCAGTTTGAAACCCGGGGGAAGCACTGAAGCTTTCTTT. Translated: CASSLKPGGSTEAFF.

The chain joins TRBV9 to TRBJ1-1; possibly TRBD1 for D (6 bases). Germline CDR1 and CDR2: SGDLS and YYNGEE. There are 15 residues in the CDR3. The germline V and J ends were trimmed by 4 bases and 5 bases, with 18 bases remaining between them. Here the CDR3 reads CASSPSGVRGTEAFF. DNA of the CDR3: TGTGCCAGCAGCCCATCAGGAGTGAGGGGGACTGAAGCTTTCTTT.

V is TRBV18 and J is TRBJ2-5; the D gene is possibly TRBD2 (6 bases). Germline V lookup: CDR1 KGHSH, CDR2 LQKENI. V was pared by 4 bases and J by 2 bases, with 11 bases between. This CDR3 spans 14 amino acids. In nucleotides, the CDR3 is TGTGCCAGCTCACGCCCCCGGGAGCAAGAGACCCAGTACTTC. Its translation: CASSRPREQETQYF. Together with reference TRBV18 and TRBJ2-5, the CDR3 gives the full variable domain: NAGVMQNPRHLVRRRGQEARLRCSPMKGHSHVYWYRQLPEEGLKFMVYLQKENIIDESGMPKERFSAEFPKEGPSILRIQQVVRGDSAAYFCASSRPREQETQYFGPGTRLLVL.

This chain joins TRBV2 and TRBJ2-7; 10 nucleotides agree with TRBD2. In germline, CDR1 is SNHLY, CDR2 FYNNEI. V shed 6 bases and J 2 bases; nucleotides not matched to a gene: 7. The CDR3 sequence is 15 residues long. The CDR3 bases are TGTGCCAGCAGACTTGGGACTAGCGTAACCTACGAGCAGTACTTC. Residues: CASRLGTSVTYEQYF. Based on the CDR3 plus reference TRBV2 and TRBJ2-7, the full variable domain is EPEVTQTPSHQVTQMGQEVILRCVPISNHLYFYWYRQILGQKVEFLVSFYNNEISEKSEIFDDQFSVERPDGSNFTLKIRSTKLEDSAMYFCASRLGTSVTYEQYFGPGTRLTVT.

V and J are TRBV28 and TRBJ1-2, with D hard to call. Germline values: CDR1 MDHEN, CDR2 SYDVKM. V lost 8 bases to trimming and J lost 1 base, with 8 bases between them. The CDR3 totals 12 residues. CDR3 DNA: TGTGCCAGCGCTGCGGTTAACTATGGCTACACCTTC. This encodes CASAAVNYGYTF.

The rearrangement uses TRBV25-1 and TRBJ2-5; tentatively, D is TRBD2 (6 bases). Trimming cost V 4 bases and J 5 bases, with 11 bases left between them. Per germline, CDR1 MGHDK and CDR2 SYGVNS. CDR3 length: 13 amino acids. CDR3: CASSAGAGETQYF. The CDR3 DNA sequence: TGTGCCAGCAGTGCCGGGGCGGGGGAGACCCAGTACTTC.

The CDR3 nucleotides read TGTGCCAGCAGTCAGGTCAGGGGGCTTGGCACTGAAGCTTTCTTT. Protein product: CASSQVRGLGTEAFF. This chain joins TRBV28 and TRBJ1-1, with TRBD1 identical over 8 bases. CDR3 length: 15 amino acids. Trimming took 5 bases from V and 4 from J; bases not matched to a gene: 9. Germline V gene data show CDR1 as MDHEN and CDR2 as SYDVKM.

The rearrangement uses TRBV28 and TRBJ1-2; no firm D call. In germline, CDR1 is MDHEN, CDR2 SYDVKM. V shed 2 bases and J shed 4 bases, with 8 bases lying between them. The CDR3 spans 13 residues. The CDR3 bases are TGTGCCAGCAGTTTAGGGAGGAGCTATGGCTACACCTTC. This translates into CASSLGRSYGYTF.

CDR3 DNA: TGCGCCAGCAGCTCAGGACAGGGGTCGGGAGAGACCCAGTACTTC. Translated, it gives CASSSGQGSGETQYF. This chain links TRBV5-1 with TRBJ2-5, with 9 nucleotides matching TRBD1. The CDR3 spans 15 residues. The trim removed 3 bases at V and 4 bases at J, leaving 7 bases unmatched. Germline CDR1 reads SGHRS; CDR2 reads YFSETQ. The whole variable domain, remainder taken from reference TRBV5-1 and TRBJ2-5, is KAGVTQTPRYLIKTRGQQVTLSCSPISGHRSVSWYQQTPGQGLQFLFEYFSETQRNKGNFPGRFSGRQFSNSRSEMNVSTLELGDSALYLCASSSGQGSGETQYFGPGTRLLVL.

CDR3 nucleotides: TGTGCCAGCAGCTCCCCAACCGGGACATTAAGTGGCTACACCTTC. Encoded protein: CASSSPTGTLSGYTF. V and J are TRBV2 and TRBJ1-2; D possibly corresponds to TRBD1 (6 bases). CDR1 and CDR2 from the germline V gene are SNHLY and FYNNEI. Trimming took 6 bases from V and 7 from J, leaving 21 bases between them. The CDR3 covers 15 residues.

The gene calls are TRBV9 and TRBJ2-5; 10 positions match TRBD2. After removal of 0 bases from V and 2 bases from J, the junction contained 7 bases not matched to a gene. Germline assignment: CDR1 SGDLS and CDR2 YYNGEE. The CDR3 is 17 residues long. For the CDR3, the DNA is TGTGCCAGCAGCGTAGCTTTAGCGGGAGGTCATCAAGAGACCCAGTACTTC. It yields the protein CASSVALAGGHQETQYF.

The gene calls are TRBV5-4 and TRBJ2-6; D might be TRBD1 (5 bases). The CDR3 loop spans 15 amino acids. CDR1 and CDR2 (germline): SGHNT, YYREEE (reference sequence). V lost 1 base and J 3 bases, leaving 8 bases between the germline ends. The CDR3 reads CASSLKGDGANVLTF. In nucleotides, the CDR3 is TGTGCCAGCAGCTTGAAAGGGGATGGGGCCAACGTCCTGACTTTC.

The CDR3 DNA is TGTGCCAGTACGACACAGCGGTGGGCTTTCTTT. It translates to CASTTQRWAFF. The chain uses TRBV19 and TRBJ1-1, with D uncertain. Deletions cut 7 bases from V and 11 bases from J, with 14 bases between. This CDR3 spans 11 amino acids. Germline V CDR1 and CDR2: LNHDA, SQIVND (reference sequence).

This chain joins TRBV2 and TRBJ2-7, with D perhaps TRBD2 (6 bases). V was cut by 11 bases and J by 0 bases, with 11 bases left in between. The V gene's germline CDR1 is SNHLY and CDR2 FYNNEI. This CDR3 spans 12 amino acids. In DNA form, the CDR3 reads TGTGCCGCCGGGGGATTCTCCTACGAGCAGTACTTC. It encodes CAAGGFSYEQYF. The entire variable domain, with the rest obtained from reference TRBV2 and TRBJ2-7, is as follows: EPEVTQTPSHQVTQMGQEVILRCVPISNHLYFYWYRQILGQKVEFLVSFYNNEISEKSEIFDDQFSVERPDGSNFTLKIRSTKLEDSAMYFCAAGGFSYEQYFGPGTRLTVT.

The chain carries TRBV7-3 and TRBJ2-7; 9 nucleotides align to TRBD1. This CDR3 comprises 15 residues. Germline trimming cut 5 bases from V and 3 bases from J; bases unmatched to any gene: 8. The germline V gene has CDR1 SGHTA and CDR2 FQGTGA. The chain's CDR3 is CASSPTGQGFYEQYF. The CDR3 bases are TGTGCCAGCAGCCCTACGGGACAGGGATTCTACGAGCAGTACTTC.

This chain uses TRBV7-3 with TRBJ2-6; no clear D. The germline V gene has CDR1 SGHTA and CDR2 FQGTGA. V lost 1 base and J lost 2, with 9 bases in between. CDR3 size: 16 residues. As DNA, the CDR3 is TGTGCCAGCAGCTTAATTCCAGGTCCTGGGGCCAACGTCCTGACTTTC. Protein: CASSLIPGPGANVLTF.

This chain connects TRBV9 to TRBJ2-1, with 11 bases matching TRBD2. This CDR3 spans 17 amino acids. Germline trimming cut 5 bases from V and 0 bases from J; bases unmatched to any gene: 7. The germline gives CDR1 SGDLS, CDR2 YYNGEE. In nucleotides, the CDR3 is TGTGCCAGCAGGCCGACTAGCGGGGATAGCTCCTACAATGAGCAGTTCTTC. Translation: CASRPTSGDSSYNEQFF.

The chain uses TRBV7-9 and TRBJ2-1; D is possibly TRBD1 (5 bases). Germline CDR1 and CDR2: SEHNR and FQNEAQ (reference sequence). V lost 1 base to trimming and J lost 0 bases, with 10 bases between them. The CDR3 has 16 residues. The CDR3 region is CASSLGGVSSYNEQFF. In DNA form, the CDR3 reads TGTGCCAGCAGCTTAGGGGGCGTTAGCTCCTACAATGAGCAGTTCTTC. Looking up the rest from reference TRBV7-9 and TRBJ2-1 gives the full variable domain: DTGVSQNPRHKITKRGQNVTFRCDPISEHNRLYWYRQTLGQGPEFLTYFQNEAQLEKSRLLSDRFSAERPKGSFSTLEIQRTEQGDSAMYLCASSLGGVSSYNEQFFGPGTRLTVL.

CDR3 in amino acids: CASSPQGGRIDTQYF. The CDR3 DNA is TGTGCCAGCTCACCACAGGGAGGGAGGATAGATACGCAGTATTTT. The genes are TRBV18 and TRBJ2-3; 7 nucleotides agree with TRBD2. This CDR3 has 15 residues. Unmatched junction bases numbered 6, after V lost 1 base and J lost 5 bases. Germline V gene sequence: CDR1 KGHSH, CDR2 LQKENI.

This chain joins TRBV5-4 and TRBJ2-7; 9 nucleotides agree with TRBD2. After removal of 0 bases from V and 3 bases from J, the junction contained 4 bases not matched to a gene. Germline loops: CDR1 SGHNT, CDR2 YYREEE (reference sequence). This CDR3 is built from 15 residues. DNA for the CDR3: TGTGCCAGCAGCTTGGGACTAGCGGAAAACTACGAGCAGTACTTC. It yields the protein CASSLGLAENYEQYF.

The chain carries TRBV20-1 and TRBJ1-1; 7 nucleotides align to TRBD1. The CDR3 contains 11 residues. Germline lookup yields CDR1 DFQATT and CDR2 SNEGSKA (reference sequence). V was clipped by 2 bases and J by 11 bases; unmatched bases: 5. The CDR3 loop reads CSARKDRVAFF. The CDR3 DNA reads TGCAGTGCTAGAAAAGACAGGGTCGCTTTCTTT.

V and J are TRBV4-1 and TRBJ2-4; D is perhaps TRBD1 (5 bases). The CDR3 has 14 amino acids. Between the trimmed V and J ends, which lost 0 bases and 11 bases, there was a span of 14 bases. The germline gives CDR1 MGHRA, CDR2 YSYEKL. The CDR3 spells CASSQDRGRLLQYF. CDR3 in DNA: TGCGCCAGCAGCCAAGATAGGGGCAGATTGCTTCAGTACTTC.

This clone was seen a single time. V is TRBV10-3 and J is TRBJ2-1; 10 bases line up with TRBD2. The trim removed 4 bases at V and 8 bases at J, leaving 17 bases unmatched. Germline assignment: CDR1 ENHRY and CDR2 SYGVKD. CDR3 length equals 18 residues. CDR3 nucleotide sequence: TGTGCCATCAGTGGGTGGCTAGCGGGAGCCCTGGCCGGAGATGAGCAGTTCTTC. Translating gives CAISGWLAGALAGDEQFF.

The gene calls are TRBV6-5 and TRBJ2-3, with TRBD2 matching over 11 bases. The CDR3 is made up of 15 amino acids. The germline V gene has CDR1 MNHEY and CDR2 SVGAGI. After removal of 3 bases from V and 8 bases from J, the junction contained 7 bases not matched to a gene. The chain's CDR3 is CASSYLAGGPSTQYF. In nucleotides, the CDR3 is TGTGCCAGCAGTTATTTAGCGGGAGGGCCTAGTACGCAGTATTTT.

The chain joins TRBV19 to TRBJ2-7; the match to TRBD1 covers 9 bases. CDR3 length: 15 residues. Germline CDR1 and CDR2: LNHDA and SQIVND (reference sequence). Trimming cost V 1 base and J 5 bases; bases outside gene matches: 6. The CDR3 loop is CASSIVGTGLHEQYF. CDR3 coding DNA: TGTGCCAGTAGTATAGTAGGGACAGGGCTCCACGAGCAGTACTTC.

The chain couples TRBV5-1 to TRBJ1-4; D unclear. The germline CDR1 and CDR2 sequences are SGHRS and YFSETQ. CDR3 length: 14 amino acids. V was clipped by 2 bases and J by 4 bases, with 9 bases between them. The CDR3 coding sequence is TGCGCCAGCAGCTTCGGTGGTTTTAATGAAAAACTGTTTTTT. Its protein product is CASSFGGFNEKLFF. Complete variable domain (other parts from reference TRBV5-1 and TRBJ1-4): KAGVTQTPRYLIKTRGQQVTLSCSPISGHRSVSWYQQTPGQGLQFLFEYFSETQRNKGNFPGRFSGRQFSNSRSEMNVSTLELGDSALYLCASSFGGFNEKLFFGSGTQLSVL.

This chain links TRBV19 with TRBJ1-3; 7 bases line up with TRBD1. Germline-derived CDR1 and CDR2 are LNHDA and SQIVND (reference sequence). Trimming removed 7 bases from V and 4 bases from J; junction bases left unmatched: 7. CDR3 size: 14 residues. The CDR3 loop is CASTTNRGGNTIYF. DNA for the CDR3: TGTGCCAGTACCACGAACAGGGGAGGAAACACCATATATTTT.

CDR3 nucleotide sequence: TGTGCCAGCCGGGGCGGGAAGACCTACAATGAGCAGTTCTTC. This sequence encodes CASRGGKTYNEQFF. V is TRBV6-5 and J is TRBJ2-1, with a possible D match to TRBD2 (6 bases). The germline V gene encodes CDR1 MNHEY and CDR2 SVGAGI. With 8 bases removed from V and 2 bases from J, the gap between germline ends came to 13 bases. CDR3 length: 14 residues.